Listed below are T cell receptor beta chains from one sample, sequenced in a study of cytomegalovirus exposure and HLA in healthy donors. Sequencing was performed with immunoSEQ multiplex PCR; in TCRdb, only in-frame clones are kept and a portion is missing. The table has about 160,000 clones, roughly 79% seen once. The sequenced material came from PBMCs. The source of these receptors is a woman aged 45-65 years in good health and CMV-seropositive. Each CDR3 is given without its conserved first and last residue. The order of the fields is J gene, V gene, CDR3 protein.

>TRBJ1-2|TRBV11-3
ASSLDGQSHYGYT
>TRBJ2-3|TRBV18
ASSLLGGNTDTQY
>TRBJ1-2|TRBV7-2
ASSLQGSAFDGYT
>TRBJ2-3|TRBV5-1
ASSVGTGTDTQY
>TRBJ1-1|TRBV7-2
ASSGSAGSTEAF
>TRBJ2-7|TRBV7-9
ASSSNSYPYEQY
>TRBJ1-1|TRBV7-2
ASSAGTGGLTEAF
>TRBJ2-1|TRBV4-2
ASSQVGLAGGTSNEQF
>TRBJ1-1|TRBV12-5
ASGNRGGTEAF
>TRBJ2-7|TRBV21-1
ASSKARRGGRGLLNEQY
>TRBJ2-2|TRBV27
ASSLPSGRAQTGELF